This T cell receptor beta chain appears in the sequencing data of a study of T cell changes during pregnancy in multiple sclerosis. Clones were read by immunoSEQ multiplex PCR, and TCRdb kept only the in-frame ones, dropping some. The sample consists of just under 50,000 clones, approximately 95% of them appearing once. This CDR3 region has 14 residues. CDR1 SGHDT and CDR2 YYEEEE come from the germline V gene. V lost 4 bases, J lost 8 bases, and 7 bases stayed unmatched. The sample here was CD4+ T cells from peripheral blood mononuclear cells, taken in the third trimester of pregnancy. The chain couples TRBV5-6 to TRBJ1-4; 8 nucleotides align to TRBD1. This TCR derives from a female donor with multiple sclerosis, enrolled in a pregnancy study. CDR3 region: CASSRTGSGEKLFF. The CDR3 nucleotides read TGTGCCAGCAGCCGGACAGGGTCAGGAGAAAAACTGTTTTTT.